Listed below are T cell receptor beta chains from one sample, sequenced in a study of blood T cell repertoires in COVID-19. TCRdb's copy holds only in-frame clones and misses some; the assay was immunoSEQ multiplex PCR. The sample yields fewer than 110,000 clones, roughly nine tenths seen once. The sequencing input was peripheral blood. The receptors were sampled from a woman over 75 in a cohort sampled during active COVID-19. The CDR3 runs from the conserved cysteine through the conserved F or W. The D gene is left open where the match is weak. Only some rows state a clone size, as once, few, many or a class for expanded clones.

cdr3_nt,cdr3_aa,clone_size,d_call,j_call,v_call
TGTGCCAGCAGCTCACCGGGACTAGCGGTTTTATACGAGCAGTACTTC,CASSSPGLAVLYEQYF,-,TRBD2,TRBJ2-7,TRBV3-1/TRBV3-2
TGTGCCAGCAGCTCCTCACTAGCGCATACCTACAATGAGCAGTTCTTC,CASSSSLAHTYNEQFF,-,TRBD2,TRBJ2-1,TRBV9
TGTGCCAGCAGCCCGGGACTAGCGTCCCACGAGCAGTACTTC,CASSPGLASHEQYF,-,TRBD2,TRBJ2-7,TRBV3-1/TRBV3-2
TGTGCCAGCAGCGACTCCGCCCCTACTACCAGCAATCAGCCCCAGCATTTT,CASSDSAPTTSNQPQHF,-,-,TRBJ1-5,TRBV5-6
TGTGCCAGCAGCCAAGATCTCCTAGCGGGGAAAGGCAATGAGCAGTTCTTC,CASSQDLLAGKGNEQFF,-,TRBD2,TRBJ2-1,TRBV3-1/TRBV3-2
TGTGCCAGCCGTCGGGAGGTACACAATGAGCAGTTCTTC,CASRREVHNEQFF,-,TRBD2,TRBJ2-1,TRBV6-5
TGTGCCAGCAGCAAGCCCGGGACTCCCAGTATGAATGAGCAGTTCTTC,CASSKPGTPSMNEQFF,-,-,TRBJ2-1,TRBV21-1
TGTGCCAGTAGTAGCGAGGGACAGGGGACGCAAGAGACCCAGTACTTC,CASSSEGQGTQETQYF,-,TRBD1,TRBJ2-5,TRBV19
TGTGCCAGCAGTGAATATCGGTTAAGAACAGCTATTGGAAACACCATATATTTT,CASSEYRLRTAIGNTIYF,-,-,TRBJ1-3,TRBV2
TGTGCCAGCAGTACCCTCGGACTAGCGGGAAAAGAGACCCAGTACTTC,CASSTLGLAGKETQYF,-,TRBD2,TRBJ2-5,TRBV27
TGCGCCAGCAGCCCCAGGGGGCGGGAGGGCTACACCTTC,CASSPRGREGYTF,-,TRBD1,TRBJ1-2,TRBV5-1
TGTGCCAGCTCGGGGGGGAACTACAATGAGCAGTTCTTC,CASSGGNYNEQFF,-,TRBD2,TRBJ2-1,TRBV7-9
TGTGCCAGCAGTTTGGAAAGACAGGGGTATAATTCACCCCTCCACTTT,CASSLERQGYNSPLHF,-,TRBD1,TRBJ1-6,TRBV27
TGTGCCAGCACCCGGACTAGCGGGAAAGTAAACGAGCAGTACTTC,CASTRTSGKVNEQYF,-,TRBD2,TRBJ2-7,TRBV27
TGTGCCAGCAGCCCGACTGGCGAGCAGTACTTC,CASSPTGEQYF,once,-,TRBJ2-7,TRBV2
TGTGCCAGCAGTTCGCTAGGGACTAGCGGGGGGCGAAGCTCCTACAATGAGCAGTTCTTC,CASSSLGTSGGRSSYNEQFF,few,TRBD2,TRBJ2-1,TRBV27
TGTGCCAGCTCACCGTGGCAGACAGGCTCTGGAAACACCATATATTTT,CASSPWQTGSGNTIYF,-,-,TRBJ1-3,TRBV18
TGTGCCAGCTCAGTAGGGACAAGGGGGCCCAACACTGAAGCTTTCTTT,CASSVGTRGPNTEAFF,-,TRBD1,TRBJ1-1,TRBV18
TGTGCCAGCAGCCTAGCTATGGGGGGCGAGCAGTACTTC,CASSLAMGGEQYF,-,-,TRBJ2-7,TRBV9
TGTGCCAGCAGTGCACCGGGACTAACGAACACCGGGGAGCTGTTTTTT,CASSAPGLTNTGELFF,-,TRBD2,TRBJ2-2,TRBV25-1
TGTGCCAGTGAGTCTTCTGGAAACACCATATATTTT,CASESSGNTIYF,-,-,TRBJ1-3,TRBV19
TGTGCCAGTAGTATACCAGCGGGACTAGCCAAAAACATTCAGTACTTC,CASSIPAGLAKNIQYF,-,TRBD2,TRBJ2-4,TRBV19
TGTGCCAGCAGCTTAGCACTGAGCTCTGGAAACACCATATATTTT,CASSLALSSGNTIYF,-,-,TRBJ1-3,TRBV7-9
TGTGCCAGCTCCCCCGGAGCGACAGGGCCCGAGCAGTACTTC,CASSPGATGPEQYF,-,TRBD1,TRBJ2-7,TRBV18
TGTGCCAGCAGCCAGGAAGCAACTAATGAAAAACTGTTTTTT,CASSQEATNEKLFF,-,-,TRBJ1-4,TRBV5-4
TGTGCCAGCAGAGCCCCCCGGCCAGGGGGCACTGAAGCTTTCTTT,CASRAPRPGGTEAFF,-,TRBD1,TRBJ1-1,TRBV25-1
TGTGCCAGCAGTTCCCTCGGGACAGGACCCTACGAGCAGTACTTC,CASSSLGTGPYEQYF,-,TRBD1,TRBJ2-7,TRBV3-1/TRBV3-2